This T cell receptor (beta chain) stems from a study of cytomegalovirus exposure and HLA in healthy donors. General study findings and limits: The number of N-insertions in an Asian-associated ancestry cluster was reportedly below the roughly 620-donor mean in a later analysis. Earlier analysis found most TCR beta V segments productive about 90% or about 30% of the time.

Per the germline V gene, CDR1 is GTSNPN and CDR2 is SVGIG (reference sequence). Trimming took 8 bases from V and 7 from J; bases not matched to a gene: 3. This CDR3 has 11 amino acids. Note on this clone: As yet, its antigen is unknown.

Each donor was healthy, and each was a bone marrow donor. Researchers ran the PCR with 60 Vbeta and 13 Jbeta primers. Here immunoSEQ multiplex PCR was the method, and the copy in TCRdb shows in-frame clones only, minus some. The sample consists of approximately 120,000 clones, 60% to 80% of them appearing once. The clonotype was recovered from a human donor in good health. Material: PBMCs. The genes are TRBV30 and TRBJ2-1; the match to TRBD2 covers 9 bases. The CDR3 DNA is TGTGCCGGAAGCGGGAGGAATGAGCAGTTCTTC. It is translated as CAGSGRNEQFF.